This T cell receptor beta chain derives from a study of blood T cells in healthy people across ages (dated by TCRdb to about 2015). Context from the whole study: In model experiments, template switching captured roughly one uniquely barcoded TCR beta cDNA molecule for every two T cells. The study measured age-related changes in TCR beta repertoire diversity using deep sequencing normalized with unique cDNA molecular identifiers. The donors were split into four age groups: young (average around 16 years), middle-aged (roughly 39), aged (62) and long-lived (82). To avoid experimental bias, donors of different ages were distributed randomly across sequencing lanes. The study analyzed two additional independent replicas of 1 million unique cDNA reads from the same blood draw for two donors, one aged 18 to 30 and one aged 80 or older. Overall results and qualifications from the work: Since profiling was done on bulk unsorted PBMCs, naive and antigen-experienced compartments could not be conclusively compared. Because the CMV infection status of the donors was unknown, age-related changes in expanded clonotypes may potentially have been confounded. As age increased, observed TCR beta diversity per million T cells dropped in a roughly linear way, and a significant reduction was already evident by age about 40. Estimates of total diversity based on one million sequenced T cells were regarded as lower bounds and as underestimates. The percentage of naive T cells measured by flow cytometry correlated strongly with observed TCR beta diversity. Compared with the aged group, the long-lived group had more naive CD4+ T cells, fewer expanded clones and increased TCR diversity, suggesting age selection.

A remark on this clonotype: The antigen it binds to is not known. Per-nucleotide qualities are absent, and no much larger clonotype sits a single base away.

The CDR3 sequence holds 15 residues, the cysteine and phenylalanine included. The CDR3 DNA has 45 bases and is translated from base 1. V is pared back by 2 bases and J by 2 bases, with 12 bases lying between the germline termini. The germline V gene yields SGHAT for CDR1 and FQNNGV for CDR2. Library generation was performed with 5' RACE. This sample was sequenced with an Illumina HiSeq 2500. A second PCR of about 6 to 11 cycles was performed with a sample-barcoded 5' primer and a J-beta primer mix. A template-switch 5' adaptor carrying 12 random nucleotides introduced a unique molecular identifier onto each TCR beta cDNA molecule. Each sample yielded at least 3 million CDR3-containing paired-end reads. First-strand cDNA was synthesized from all RNA with the Mint cDNA synthesis kit, primed by a TRBC-specific oligonucleotide. After uracil-DNA glycosylase treatment, a first 18-cycle PCR used universal primers M1SS and BC2_uni_R on all cDNA. On the study's bioinformatics: Each sample was normalized by randomly selecting 1 million high-quality reads, each carrying a distinct molecular identifier. Instead of being binned into consensus sequences, reads that shared molecular identifiers were thrown out. CDR3 identification, clonotype clustering and error correction used MiTCR with a Q25 quality threshold and the strictest error-elimination algorithm. A nonparametric unseen species model with Euler transformation was used to estimate lower-bound total TCR beta diversity. The public reads were quality trimmed at Q25 with fastp and then assembled into clones with MiXCR by TCRdb, keeping productive beta chains. For every CDR3 protein sequence, its rows merge into one entry that carries the most common genes and DNA. The V and J calls were determined by TCRdb, not by the authors. The sample table lists over a million distinct CDR3 sequences, approximately 42% of them with a count of one. The leading ten clones occupy roughly 7.9% of the sample.

The donors were roughly 38 Caucasian individuals from Russia, aged roughly 6 to 100 years, who were systemically healthy. Roughly 9 milliliters of peripheral blood were drawn from each donor into EDTA-treated Vacutainer tubes. Ficoll-Paque density-gradient centrifugation was used to isolate PBMCs, with at least 6 million per sample. Total RNA was extracted from PBMCs with Trizol reagent, with at least 5.5 micrograms obtained per sample. Naive CD45RAhigh/CD27high T cell percentages were measured by flow cytometry on a PBMC aliquot from every donor. The sequenced material came from blood. The TCR comes from a woman between 18 and 30 years old in good health. Recombination joined TRBV11-2 with TRBJ1-1; 6 matching bases give a weak D call of TRBD1. DNA sequence: TGTGCCAGCAGCTTACGGGCGGGGGCCAACACTGAAGCTTTCTTT. Its translation reads: CASSLRAGANTEAFF.